Only a few counts were recorded for the clone carrying this T cell receptor beta chain. This specimen belongs to a study of CD8 T cells in ankylosing spondylitis. TCRdb independently ran MiXCR on the 5' RACE reads; one entry per CDR3 protein. The data show more than 150,000 distinct CDR3 sequences, 9.5% to 15% seen once. The CDR3 length is 15 residues. V gave up 4 bases and J gave up 5 bases; unmatched junction bases: 7. Looked up from germline, CDR1 is SGHRS and CDR2 is YFSETQ. Sequencing input: blood, either unsorted or a sorted T cell fraction (not recorded which). The rearrangement links TRBV5-1 to TRBJ2-7; 12 bases align to TRBD1. The origin of this receptor is a male donor with ankylosing spondylitis or in good health (not recorded which). CDR3 in DNA: TGCGCCAGCAGCGGGGGACAGGGGGCAAGGAACGAGCAGTACTTC. Encoded protein: CASSGGQGARNEQYF.